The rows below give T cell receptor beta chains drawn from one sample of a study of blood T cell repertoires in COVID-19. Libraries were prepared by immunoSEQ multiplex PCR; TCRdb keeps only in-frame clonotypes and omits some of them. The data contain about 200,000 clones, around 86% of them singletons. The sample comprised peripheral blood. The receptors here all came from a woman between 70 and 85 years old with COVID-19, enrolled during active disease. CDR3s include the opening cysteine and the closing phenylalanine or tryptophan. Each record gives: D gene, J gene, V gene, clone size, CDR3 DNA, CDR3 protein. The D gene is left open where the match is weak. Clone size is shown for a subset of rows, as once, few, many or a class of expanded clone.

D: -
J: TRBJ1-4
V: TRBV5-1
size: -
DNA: TGCGCCAGCAGCCCTGCGTCGGGAGGTACCACAACTAATGAAAAACTGTTTTTT
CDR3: CASSPASGGTTTNEKLFF

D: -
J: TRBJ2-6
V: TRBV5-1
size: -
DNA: TGCGCCAGCAGCTTGGCCGCTTGGGCTGGGGGGGCCAACGTCCTGACTTTC
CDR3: CASSLAAWAGGANVLTF

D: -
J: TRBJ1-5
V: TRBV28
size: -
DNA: TGTGCCAGCACGTCAGCAGGACTCGGGAATCAGCCCCAGCATTTT
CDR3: CASTSAGLGNQPQHF

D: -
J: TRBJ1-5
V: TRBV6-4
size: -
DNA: TGTGCCAGCAGTGAACAGGGTGAACAGCCCCAGCATTTT
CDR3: CASSEQGEQPQHF

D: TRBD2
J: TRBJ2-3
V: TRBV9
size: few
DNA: TGTGCCAGCAGCGGGACTAGCGGGAGCGTAACAGATACGCAGTATTTT
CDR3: CASSGTSGSVTDTQYF

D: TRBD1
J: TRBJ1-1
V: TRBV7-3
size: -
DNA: TGTGCCAGCAGCCTGCGGACAGGTGAAGCTTTCTTT
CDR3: CASSLRTGEAFF

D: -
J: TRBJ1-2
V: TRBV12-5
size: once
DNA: TGTGCTAGTGGTTTCGGGGGTTACGGCTACACCTTC
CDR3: CASGFGGYGYTF

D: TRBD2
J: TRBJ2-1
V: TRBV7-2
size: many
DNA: TGTGCCAGCAGCTTAACGGCTAGCGGGAAATCCTACAATGAGCAGTTCTTC
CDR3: CASSLTASGKSYNEQFF

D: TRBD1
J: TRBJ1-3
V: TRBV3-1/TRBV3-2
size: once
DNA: TGTGCCAGCAGCCAAGAGACCGACAGGGCGCCTGGAAACACCATATATTTT
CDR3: CASSQETDRAPGNTIYF

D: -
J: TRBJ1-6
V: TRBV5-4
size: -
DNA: TGTGCCAGCAGCTTTCGGGAAACTGATAATTCACCCCTCCACTTT
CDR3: CASSFRETDNSPLHF

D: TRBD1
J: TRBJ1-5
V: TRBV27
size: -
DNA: TGTGCCAGCAGTTTCAGGGGGGATCAGCCCCAGCATTTT
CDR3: CASSFRGDQPQHF

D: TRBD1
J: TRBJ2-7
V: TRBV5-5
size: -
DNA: TGTGCCAGCAGCTCGGGACAGAACTCCTACGAGCAGTACTTC
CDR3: CASSSGQNSYEQYF

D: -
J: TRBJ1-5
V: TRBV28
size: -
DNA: TGTGCCAGCAGTTTAGGGCAGCCGAATCAGCCCCAGCATTTT
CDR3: CASSLGQPNQPQHF

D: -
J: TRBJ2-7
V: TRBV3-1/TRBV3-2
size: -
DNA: TGTGCCAGCAGCCGGCAGGGGGGAACCTACGAGCAGTACTTC
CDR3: CASSRQGGTYEQYF

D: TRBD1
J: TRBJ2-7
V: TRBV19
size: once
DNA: TGTGCCAGTAGGCGGACAGGGGGAATCTACGAGCAGTACTTC
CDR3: CASRRTGGIYEQYF

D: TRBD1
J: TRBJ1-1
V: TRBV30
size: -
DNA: TGTGCCTGGCTGACAGGGTCTGTGACTGAAGCTTTCTTT
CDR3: CAWLTGSVTEAFF

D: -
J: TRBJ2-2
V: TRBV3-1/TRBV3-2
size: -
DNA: TGTGCCAGCAGCCTAAATACCGGGGAGCTGTTTTTT
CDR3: CASSLNTGELFF

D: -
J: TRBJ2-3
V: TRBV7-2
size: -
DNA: TGTGCCAGCAGCTTAAGCGGCAGCACAGATACGCAGTATTTT
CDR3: CASSLSGSTDTQYF

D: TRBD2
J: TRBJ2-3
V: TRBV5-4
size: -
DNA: TGTGCCAGCAGCGACGTTAGCGGGATTCGCACAGATACGCAGTATTTT
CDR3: CASSDVSGIRTDTQYF

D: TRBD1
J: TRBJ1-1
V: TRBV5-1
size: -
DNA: TGCGCCAGCAGCCCCGAGAGACAGGGCCCTGAAGCTTTCTTT
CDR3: CASSPERQGPEAFF

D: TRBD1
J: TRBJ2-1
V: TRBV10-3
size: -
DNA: TGTGCCATCAAGGGATCTGGCGGGCAGGGGGATGAGCAGTTCTTC
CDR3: CAIKGSGGQGDEQFF

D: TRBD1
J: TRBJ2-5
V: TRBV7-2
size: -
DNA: TGTGCCAGCAGCTTAGTGAGACAGGGGACCCAGTACTTC
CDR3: CASSLVRQGTQYF

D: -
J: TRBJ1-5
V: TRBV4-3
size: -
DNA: TGCGCCAGCAGCAAGGACACAAGCAATCAGCCCCAGCATTTT
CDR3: CASSKDTSNQPQHF

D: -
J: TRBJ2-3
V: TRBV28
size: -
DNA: TGTGCCAGCAGTTTTCACACAGATACGCAGTATTTT
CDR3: CASSFHTDTQYF

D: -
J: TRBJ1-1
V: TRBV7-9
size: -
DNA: TGTGCCAGCAGCTTAGAAGCCACTGAAGCTTTCTTT
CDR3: CASSLEATEAFF

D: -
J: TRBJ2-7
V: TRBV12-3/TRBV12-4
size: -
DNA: TGTGCCAGCAGCTCCTCCCCGTACGAGCAGTACTTC
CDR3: CASSSSPYEQYF

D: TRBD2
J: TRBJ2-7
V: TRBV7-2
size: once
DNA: TGTGCCAGCAGCTTAGTCCCTAGCGGTTCCTACGAGCAGTACTTC
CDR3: CASSLVPSGSYEQYF

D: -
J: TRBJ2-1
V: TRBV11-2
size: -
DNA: TGTGCCAGCAGCGAAAATGCGCAAAATGAGCAGTTCTTC
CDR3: CASSENAQNEQFF

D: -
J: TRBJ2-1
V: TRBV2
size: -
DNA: TGTGCCAGCAGTGATAAGCGACCATCCTACAATGAGCAGTTCTTC
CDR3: CASSDKRPSYNEQFF

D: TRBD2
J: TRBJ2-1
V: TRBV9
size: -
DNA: TGTGCCAGCAGCGTAAGTCCTTCCGCGGGGGACAATGAGCAGTTCTTC
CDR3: CASSVSPSAGDNEQFF